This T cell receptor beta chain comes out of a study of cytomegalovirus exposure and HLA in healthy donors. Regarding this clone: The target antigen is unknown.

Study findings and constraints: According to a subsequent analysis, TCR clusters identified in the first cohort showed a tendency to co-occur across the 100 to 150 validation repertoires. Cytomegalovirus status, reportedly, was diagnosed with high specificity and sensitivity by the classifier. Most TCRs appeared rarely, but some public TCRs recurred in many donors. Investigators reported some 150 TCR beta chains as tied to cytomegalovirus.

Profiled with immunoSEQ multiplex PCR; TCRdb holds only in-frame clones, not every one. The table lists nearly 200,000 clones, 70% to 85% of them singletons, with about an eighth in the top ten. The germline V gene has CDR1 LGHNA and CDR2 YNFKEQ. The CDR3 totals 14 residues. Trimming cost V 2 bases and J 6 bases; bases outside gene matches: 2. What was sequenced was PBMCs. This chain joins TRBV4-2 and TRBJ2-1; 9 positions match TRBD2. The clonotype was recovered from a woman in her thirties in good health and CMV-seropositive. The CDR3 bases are TGTGCCAGCAGCCAAATTAGCGGGAGCAATGAGCAGTTCTTC. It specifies CASSQISGSNEQFF.